This TCR beta chain was observed in a study of T cell repertoires in aging, cancer and after chemotherapy. Turning to the study itself: Roughly 9.1 million TCR reads were in the whole dataset.

Study-level points and caveats: In hematological cancer patients, infiltrated lymphoid organs may have impaired thymic emigration or peripheral T cell expansion. In each cancer cohort, median generation probability increased across chemotherapy, suggesting thymic output rebounded.

Germline V gene data show CDR1 as SGHNT and CDR2 as YENEEA. V was clipped by 8 bases and J by 6 bases, with 19 bases between them. This CDR3 is 14 amino acids long. TRB rearrangements spanning V, D and J were amplified using mixed TRB-A/B primers. TCRdb called the multiplex PCR reads again in MiXCR, with one record for every CDR3 protein. The table includes about 4,500 distinct CDR3 sequences, more than 25% detected once. Amplification of TCR beta used genomic DNA extracted from peripheral blood. With respect to this clonotype: Its antigen is still unknown.

The rearrangement uses TRBV11-3 and TRBJ1-2, with a weak D call TRBD1 (6 bases). Sequencing was carried out using blood. This receptor was taken from a human donor with a blood cancer. The CDR3 DNA reads TGTGCCAGCCCCCCCGGGGGCCACGGAGATGGCTACACCTTC. It codes for CASPPGGHGDGYTF.